The present T cell receptor beta chain was sequenced within a study of regulatory T cells in long-lasting Graves disease. This clonotype was seen repeatedly, ten times or more. Time point defined: newly diagnosed GD, antithyroid drugs for less than 3 months. TCR sequences were obtained from RNA taken from PBMCs. With iRepertoire HTBI primers and Arm-PCR of CDR3 regions, TCR beta libraries were built. TCRdb independently ran MiXCR on the multiplex PCR reads; one entry per CDR3 protein. The sample lists around 500,000 distinct CDR3 sequences; 12% were seen once. V was shortened by 4 bases and J by 2 bases, with 11 bases between the two germline ends. The germline CDR1 and CDR2 sequences are SGHTA and FQGNSA. The CDR3 runs to 14 residues. The data were also submitted as part of a second study, on T cells in Graves' hyperthyroidism and ophthalmopathy. That study adds: With a duration under 2 months, the hyperthyroidism was newly diagnosed in patients aged 18 to 65. Uncontrolled infection, other autoimmune disease, pregnancy or lactation barred patients from enrollment.

This clonotype originated in a woman in her 30s with Graves disease. The chain employs TRBV7-2 and TRBJ1-1; a weak D match, TRBD1 (5 bases). The input for sequencing was peripheral blood mononuclear cells (PBMCs), taken at new diagnosis, from a patient treated with antithyroid drugs. The CDR3 spells CASSSGTLNTEAFF. In DNA form, the CDR3 reads TGTGCCAGCAGCTCAGGGACGTTAAACACTGAAGCTTTCTTT.